The 25 T cell receptor beta chains listed next were all sequenced from one sample in a study of blood T cell repertoires in COVID-19. Assay used: immunoSEQ multiplex PCR; TCRdb lists only in-frame clones, some missing. This table has some 270,000 clones, over 75% appearing once. Sequencing was performed on PBMCs or T cells enriched from blood (not recorded which). These receptors originate from a woman between 40 and 55 years old who had been exposed to COVID-19.

The chain recombines TRBV5-4 with TRBJ2-5, with TRBD2 identical over 12 bases. Germline V gene sequence: CDR1 SGHNT, CDR2 YYREEE (reference sequence). J gave up 7 bases and V 1 base, and 8 bases lay outside the gene matches. The CDR3 spans 16 residues. CDR3 region: CASSLTSSGGAGTQYF. Written as DNA, the CDR3 is TGTGCCAGCAGCTTGACGTCTAGCGGGGGGGCGGGGACCCAGTACTTC.

The DNA of the CDR3 is TGTGCCAGCACCTTATCGGTAGCTGGGGGCGGAGAGCAGTTCTTC. Its protein is CASTLSVAGGGEQFF. V gene TRBV28 combines with J gene TRBJ2-1, with D tentatively TRBD1 (6 bases). Trimming removed 7 bases at V and 10 bases at J, with 23 bases between. The CDR3 extends over 15 amino acids. The germline gives CDR1 MDHEN, CDR2 SYDVKM. Full variable domain (remainder filled in from reference TRBV28 and TRBJ2-1): DVKVTQSSRYLVKRTGEKVFLECVQDMDHENMFWYRQDPGLGLRLIYFSYDVKMKEKGDIPEGYSVSREKKERFSLILESASTNQTSMYLCASTLSVAGGGEQFFGPGTRLTVL.

This chain links TRBV4-2 with TRBJ2-1; 8 bases fit TRBD2. The CDR3 spans 17 residues. Germline lookup yields CDR1 LGHNA and CDR2 YNFKEQ. V was clipped by 0 bases and J by 5 bases; unmatched bases: 9. The CDR3 DNA reads TGTGCCAGCAGCCAAGATAGTCTGACTAGCGAGCACAATGAGCAGTTCTTC. Amino acid sequence: CASSQDSLTSEHNEQFF.

Written as DNA, the CDR3 is TGTGCCATCAGTGAGTCGGAAACAGGGGATGGCTACACCTTC. Translation gives CAISESETGDGYTF. The chain has TRBV10-3 and TRBJ1-2, with 7 nucleotides matching TRBD1. CDR1 is ENHRY and CDR2 is SYGVKD in the germline V gene. Losses at the gene ends were 0 bases for V and 6 bases for J; bases not matched to a gene: 4. The CDR3 runs to 14 residues.

The chain combines TRBV19 with TRBJ2-7; no clear D gene. CDR3 length: 13 amino acids. The germline gives CDR1 LNHDA, CDR2 SQIVND (reference sequence). Deletions cut 5 bases from V and 1 base from J, with 9 bases between. As DNA, the CDR3 is TGTGCCAGTAGTTCCAGGATATCCTACGAGCAGTACTTC. Protein sequence: CASSSRISYEQYF.

This clone came up once. The chain links TRBV27 to TRBJ2-7, with 10 positions matching TRBD1. CDR3 length: 17 amino acids. From germline, CDR1 is MNHEY and CDR2 SMNVEV (reference sequence). Trimming took 7 bases from V and 5 from J; bases not matched to a gene: 17. The CDR3 coding sequence is TGTGCCAGCACTCTCCGGGACAGGGGTGGAAGCTTCCACGAGCAGTACTTC. Protein: CASTLRDRGGSFHEQYF.

The chain combines TRBV7-2 with TRBJ2-1; 14 bases map to TRBD2. Germline CDR1 reads SGHTA; CDR2 reads FQGNSA. The CDR3 runs 16 residues. The V and J ends lost 5 bases and 8 bases, in that order; junction bases with no gene match: 8. CDR3 residues: CASSLQTSGRGDEQFF. In DNA, the CDR3 is TGTGCCAGCAGCCTCCAGACTAGCGGGAGGGGGGATGAGCAGTTCTTC.

The rearrangement links TRBV7-2 to TRBJ1-2; no firm D call. This CDR3 spans 14 amino acids. Germline CDR1 reads SGHTA; CDR2 reads FQGNSA. Trimming left V 1 base short and J 6 bases short, with 12 bases between. The CDR3 DNA reads as TGTGCCAGCAGCTTAGAGGCAGCTCGGGATGGCTACACCTTC. Its protein product is CASSLEAARDGYTF. The full variable domain, rest sourced from reference TRBV7-2 and TRBJ1-2, is GAGVSQSPSNKVTEKGKDVELRCDPISGHTALYWYRQSLGQGLEFLIYFQGNSAPDKSGLPSDRFSAERTGGSVSTLTIQRTQQEDSAVYLCASSLEAARDGYTFGSGTRLTVV.

The V and J genes are TRBV30 and TRBJ1-2; tentative D call: TRBD1 (5 bases). V was pared by 5 bases and J by 1 base, with 14 bases between. CDR1 and CDR2 from the germline V gene are GTSNPN and SVGIG (reference sequence). CDR3 length equals 14 residues. The DNA of the CDR3 is TGTGCCTGGGACAAAGGGGCGGTTAACTATGGCTACACCTTC. It translates to CAWDKGAVNYGYTF. Full variable domain (remainder filled in from reference TRBV30 and TRBJ1-2): SQTIHQWPATLVQPVGSPLSLECTVEGTSNPNLYWYRQAAGRGLQLLFYSVGIGQISSEVPQNLSASRPQDRQFILSSKKLLLSDSGFYLCAWDKGAVNYGYTFGSGTRLTVV.

The chain recombines TRBV4-3 with TRBJ2-1; TRBD2 matches 14 bases. The CDR3 has 15 amino acids. CDR1 is LGHNA, CDR2 YSLEER, per germline. Trimming at V came to 0 bases and at J to 10 bases, leaving 2 bases not matched to a gene. CDR3 in DNA: TGCGCCAGCAGCCAAGAGACTAGCGGGAGGGGCGAGCAGTTCTTC. Encoded protein: CASSQETSGRGEQFF.

This chain joins TRBV11-1 and TRBJ2-7, with TRBD1 matching 7 bases. Germline-derived CDR1 and CDR2 are SGHAT and FQDESV (reference sequence). CDR3 length: 14 residues. Germline trimming cut 4 bases from V and 3 bases from J; bases unmatched to any gene: 6. The CDR3: CASSSTGEYYEQYF. As DNA, the CDR3 is TGTGCCAGCAGCTCCACAGGGGAGTACTACGAGCAGTACTTC.

The CDR3 DNA is TGTGCCAGCAGTTCCACCGGGACAGAATATGGCTACACCTTC. Protein product: CASSSTGTEYGYTF. The rearrangement links TRBV28 to TRBJ1-2; 7 bases agree with TRBD1. The CDR3 contains 14 residues. Germline trimming cut 4 bases from V and 5 bases from J; bases unmatched to any gene: 7. The germline gives CDR1 MDHEN, CDR2 SYDVKM.

CDR3 coding DNA: TGCGCCCGCGCCCGGGGGGGGGTTTCGGAGGACGAGCAGTACTTC. This codes for CARARGGVSEDEQYF. The chain employs TRBV5-1 and TRBJ2-7, with 8 bases identical to TRBD2. The CDR3 has 15 residues. The ends lost 10 bases at V and 5 bases at J; junction bases unmatched: 17. CDR1 is SGHRS, CDR2 YFSETQ, per germline.

This chain joins TRBV3-1 (or the pseudogene TRBV3-2) and TRBJ2-2; D unresolved. Trimming took 1 base from V and 3 from J, leaving 18 bases between them. This CDR3 region has 18 residues. Germline V gives CDR1 LGHDT, CDR2 YNNKEL (reference sequence). Here the CDR3 reads CASSQAGNLSPYTGELFF. CDR3 in DNA: TGTGCCAGCAGCCAAGCTGGCAACCTCTCTCCCTACACCGGGGAGCTGTTTTTT.

The rearrangement links TRBV19 to TRBJ1-3; D is ambiguous. CDR3 length equals 15 residues. Germline V gene sequence: CDR1 LNHDA, CDR2 SQIVND (reference sequence). Between the trimmed V and J ends, which lost 3 bases and 0 bases, there was a span of 9 bases. In DNA form, the CDR3 reads TGTGCCAGTAGTATGAGCGGTTCCTCTGGAAACACCATATATTTT. Translating gives CASSMSGSSGNTIYF.

This clone appeared a few times. The rearrangement joins TRBV5-6 to TRBJ2-7, with D possibly TRBD1 on 6 matching bases. This CDR3 comprises 15 residues. CDR1 and CDR2 (germline): SGHDT, YYEEEE. V was clipped by 5 bases and J by 6 bases, with 21 bases between them. The CDR3 nucleotides are TGTGCCAGCAGAAGATGGTCCACAACAGGGAGCGAGCAGTACGTC. Protein: CASRRWSTTGSEQYV.

V usage is TRBV3-1 (or the pseudogene TRBV3-2) and J usage is TRBJ1-2; 7 bases match TRBD1. This CDR3 region has 14 residues. From germline, CDR1 is LGHDT and CDR2 YNNKEL (reference sequence). Trimming took 5 bases from V and 4 from J; bases not matched to a gene: 7. The CDR3 bases are TGTGCCAGCAGCACCGACGGGACAGTCTATGGCTACACCTTC. Protein sequence: CASSTDGTVYGYTF.

V usage is TRBV4-1 and J usage is TRBJ2-5; 8 nucleotides line up with TRBD2. The CDR3 contains 16 residues. V shed 2 bases and J 1 base; nucleotides not matched to a gene: 6. Germline V gene lookup returns CDR1 MGHRA and CDR2 YSYEKL. CDR3 nucleotides: TGCGCCAGCAGCCAACAACCCGGGGGGGGCCAAGAGACCCAGTACTTC. Its translation: CASSQQPGGGQETQYF.

The V gene is TRBV2, the J gene TRBJ1-5; 9 bases fit TRBD1. CDR1 SNHLY and CDR2 FYNNEI come from the germline V gene. The V and J ends lost 5 bases and 5 bases, in that order; junction bases with no gene match: 7. The CDR3 loop spans 15 amino acids. The CDR3 sequence: CASSWGQGRDQPQHF. The CDR3 region has the DNA TGTGCCAGCAGTTGGGGACAGGGTAGGGATCAGCCCCAGCATTTT.

V gene TRBV7-6 combines with J gene TRBJ2-7, with D maybe TRBD2 (6 bases). The V gene lost 4 bases and the J gene lost 2 bases, with 12 bases spanning the gap. The CDR3 length is 14 residues. The germline CDR1 and CDR2 sequences are SGHVS and FNYEAQ. The DNA of the CDR3 is TGTGCCAGCAGCTCGACTCTAGCGACCTACGAGCAGTACTTC. Amino acids: CASSSTLATYEQYF.

The rearrangement joins TRBV4-2 to TRBJ1-3; 8 bases match TRBD1. Germline V CDR1 and CDR2: LGHNA, YNFKEQ. The CDR3 sequence is 15 residues long. Trimming at V came to 4 bases and at J to 2 bases, leaving 4 bases not matched to a gene. CDR3 nucleotides: TGTGCCAGCAGCCTTCAACAGGGGGCTGGAAACACCATATATTTT. Protein product: CASSLQQGAGNTIYF.

This clone has more than one count but fewer than ten. The chain uses TRBV6-5 and TRBJ1-5; D not resolved. CDR3 length: 14 amino acids. The germline V gene has CDR1 MNHEY and CDR2 SVGAGI. The germline V and J ends were trimmed by 2 bases and 4 bases, with 9 bases remaining between them. The CDR3 spells CASSYRGENQPQHF. CDR3 in DNA: TGTGCCAGCAGTTACCGTGGGGAGAATCAGCCCCAGCATTTT.

The gene calls are TRBV12-5 and TRBJ2-7; weak D call: TRBD1 (6 bases). The CDR3 is 12 amino acids. Germline values: CDR1 LGHNT, CDR2 FRNRAP. The V end lost 6 bases, the J end lost 13 bases, and 19 bases lay between the germline ends. The CDR3 is CASGPIFDRLYV. The CDR3 region has the DNA TGTGCTAGTGGCCCGATCTTCGACAGGCTATACGTC.

The gene calls are TRBV10-2 and TRBJ1-4; TRBD1 is a possible D gene (5 bases). This CDR3 comprises 17 residues. The germline gives CDR1 WSHSY, CDR2 SAAADI. V lost 2 bases and J 1 base, leaving 14 bases between the germline ends. DNA of the CDR3: TGCGCCAGCAGTGAGAGGAGGGGTGGCGGAACTAATGAAAAACTGTTTTTT. Its translation: CASSERRGGGTNEKLFF.

This chain links TRBV9 with TRBJ1-3; TRBD1 agrees at 7 bases. Per germline, CDR1 SGDLS and CDR2 YYNGEE. The CDR3 loop spans 17 amino acids. With 3 bases clipped from V and 0 bases from J, the junction kept 9 bases outside the gene matches. The CDR3 spells CASSAQQGRSSGNTIYF. For the CDR3, the DNA is TGTGCCAGCAGCGCACAACAGGGGCGATCCTCTGGAAACACCATATATTTT.